This TCR beta chain comes out of a study of CD4 T cells in relation to SARS-CoV-2 and coronaviruses. At the level of the study: After 10 to 11 days of antigen culture, PBMC TCR beta CDR3s were sequenced. General study points: No donor gave both pre-pandemic and post-infection samples.

The CDR3 is 15 residues long. Unmatched junction bases numbered 4, after V lost 3 bases and J lost 5 bases. Looked up from germline, CDR1 is SGHVS and CDR2 is FNYEAQ. The method was immunoSEQ multiplex PCR; TCRdb's version includes in-frame clones alone and lacks a portion of them. This sample has fewer than 25,000 clones, with 76% found just once. The unexposed donors gave CD4+ T cells in 2011-2018, prior to COVID-19. After about 10 days of culture, CD4+ T cells were isolated. On this clone itself: Its target is not known.

The chain has TRBV7-6 and TRBJ2-2; 9 nucleotides agree with TRBD2. The receptor was derived from a human donor in good health. Sequenced input: CD4+ T cells from PBMCs, cultured in vitro. The CDR3 protein is CASSFSGSRTGELFF. Written as DNA, the CDR3 is TGTGCCAGCAGCTTTAGCGGGAGCAGAACCGGGGAGCTGTTTTTT.